This T cell receptor (beta chain) was recovered during a study of T cell responses to AZD1222 COVID-19 vaccine. Findings and limits, study-wide: Repertoire sampling was restricted to post-peak T cell response timepoints. Donors were mostly white British, more females; clonal diversity possibly underestimated. Of spike-specific TCRs, nearly half reportedly target regions left unmutated in variants. Only a handful of AZD1222 recipients, several in all, had baseline seropositivity.

CDR3 length: 17 residues. The V gene's germline CDR1 is SGDLS and CDR2 YYNGEE. The junction had 12 bases not matched to a gene; V was cut back by 5 bases and J by 1 base. Measured with immunoSEQ multiplex PCR; TCRdb has only the in-frame clones, and not every one. The sample lists roughly 93,000 clones; 80% to 90% were seen once. A note on this clone: Its target is not known.

The sequencing here drew on peripheral blood, taken on day 0 of AZD1222 vaccination. This TCR was recovered from an adult in good health. The rearrangement links TRBV9 to TRBJ1-1; 9 nucleotides line up with TRBD1. DNA for the CDR3: TGTGCCAGCAGACCGGGACAGGGCATTGGATCGAACACTGAAGCTTTCTTT. Translating it yields CASRPGQGIGSNTEAFF. Complete variable domain (other parts from reference TRBV9 and TRBJ1-1): DSGVTQTPKHLITATGQRVTLRCSPRSGDLSVYWYQQSLDQGLQFLIQYYNGEERAKGNILERFSAQQFPDLHSELNLSSLELGDSALYFCASRPGQGIGSNTEAFFGQGTRLTVV.